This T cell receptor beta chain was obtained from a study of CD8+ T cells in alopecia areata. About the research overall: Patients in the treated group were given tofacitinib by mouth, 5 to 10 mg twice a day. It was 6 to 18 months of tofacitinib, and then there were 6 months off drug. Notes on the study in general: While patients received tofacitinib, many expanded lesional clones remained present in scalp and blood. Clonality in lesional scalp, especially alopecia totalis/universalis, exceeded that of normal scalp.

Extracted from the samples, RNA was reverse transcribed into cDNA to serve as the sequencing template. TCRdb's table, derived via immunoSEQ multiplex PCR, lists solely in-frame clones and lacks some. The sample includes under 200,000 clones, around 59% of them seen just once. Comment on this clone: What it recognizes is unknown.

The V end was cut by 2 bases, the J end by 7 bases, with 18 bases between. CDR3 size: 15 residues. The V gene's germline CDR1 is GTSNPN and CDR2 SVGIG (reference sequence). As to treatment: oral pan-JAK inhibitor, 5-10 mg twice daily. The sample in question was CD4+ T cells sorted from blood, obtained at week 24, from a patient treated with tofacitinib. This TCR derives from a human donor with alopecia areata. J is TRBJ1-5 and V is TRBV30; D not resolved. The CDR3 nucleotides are TGTGCCTGGAGTCCCTTTGGCCCACGAAGGCAGCCCCAGCATTTT. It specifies CAWSPFGPRRQPQHF.